This TCR beta chain was captured by sequencing in a study of CD8 T cells in Susac syndrome. In blood CD8+ and CD4+ T cells, TCR beta underwent sequencing. The CD8+ and CD4+ T cells were isolated magnetically using a negative isolation approach, whereas the TEMRA cells were enriched by FACS. The RNA input was roughly 0.45 to 1 ug, and it was reverse transcribed with random hexamers. The authors amplified TCR beta CDR3 across 54 Vbeta and 13 Jbeta using immunoSEQ multiplex PCR. TCRdb passed the immunoSEQ multiplex PCR reads through MiXCR, listing each CDR3 protein once. The table has some 300,000 distinct CDR3 sequences, around 85% seen once; the top ten hold around 0.21%. The sequenced sample consisted of CD8+ T cells from PBMCs. This clonotype was sampled from a human donor with multiple sclerosis.

CDR3 sequence: CASSLWGHGYTF. DNA of the CDR3: TGTGCCAGCAGCTTATGGGGACATGGCTACACCTTC. The V call is TRBV7-9, the J call TRBJ1-2, with D possibly matching TRBD1 (5 bases). V was shortened by 2 bases and J by 6 bases, with 7 bases between the two germline ends. CDR1 is SEHNR and CDR2 is FQNEAQ in the germline V gene (reference sequence). There are 12 residues in the CDR3.